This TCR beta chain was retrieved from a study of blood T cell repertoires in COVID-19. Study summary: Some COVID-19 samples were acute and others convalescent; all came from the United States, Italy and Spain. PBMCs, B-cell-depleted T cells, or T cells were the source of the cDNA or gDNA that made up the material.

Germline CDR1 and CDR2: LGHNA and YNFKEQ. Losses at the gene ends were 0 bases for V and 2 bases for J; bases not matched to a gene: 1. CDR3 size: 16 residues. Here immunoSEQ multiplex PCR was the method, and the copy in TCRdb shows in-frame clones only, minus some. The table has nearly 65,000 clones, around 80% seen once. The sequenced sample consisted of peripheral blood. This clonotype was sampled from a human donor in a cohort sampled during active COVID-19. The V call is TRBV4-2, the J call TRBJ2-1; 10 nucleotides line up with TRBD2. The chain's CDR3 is CASSQDGTSAYNEQFF. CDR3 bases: TGTGCCAGCAGCCAAGATGGGACTAGCGCCTACAATGAGCAGTTCTTC.